This T cell receptor beta chain came from a study of control samples from healthy donors and cancer patients. Sequencing was performed with immunoSEQ multiplex PCR; in TCRdb, only in-frame clones are kept and a portion is missing. This table has 150,000 to 180,000 clones, roughly 92% appearing once. Germline V gene lookup returns CDR1 KGHSH and CDR2 LQKENI. Trimming removed 3 bases from V and 2 bases from J, with 10 bases in between. This CDR3 is built from 14 residues. The J gene is TRBJ1-1, the V gene TRBV18, with D unresolved. The TCR comes from a man aged 45-60 years in good health. Sequencing was carried out using blood. CDR3: CASSPGQTNTEAFF. In nucleotides, the CDR3 is TGTGCCAGCTCACCTGGGCAGACTAACACTGAAGCTTTCTTT.